The following is a T cell receptor beta chain sequence with its context. Its specificity is not known. The method was immunoSEQ multiplex PCR; TCRdb's version includes in-frame clones alone and lacks a portion of them. The sample yields about 280,000 clones, 70% to 90% seen once. This sample was taken from a study of cytomegalovirus exposure and HLA in healthy donors. Study-level results: The classifier was said to identify cytomegalovirus status with high specificity and sensitivity. A later analysis found first-cohort TCR clusters tended to co-occur in the 120 or so validation repertoires. In vitro work confirmed that a few CMV-associated chains recognize CMV antigens.

The V and J ends lost 6 bases and 6 bases, in that order; junction bases with no gene match: 4. Germline V gene sequence: CDR1 MGHRA, CDR2 YSYEKL. The CDR3 is 14 residues long. Sequences were obtained from PBMCs. The TCR was taken from a woman between 18 and 30 years old in good health and CMV-seronegative. The V gene is TRBV4-1, the J gene TRBJ1-5, with TRBD1 matching 11 bases. The CDR3 loop reads CASRGQGAAQPQHF. The CDR3 DNA follows: TGCGCCAGCAGAGGACAGGGGGCTGCTCAGCCCCAGCATTTT.